The 5 T cell receptor beta chains below were found in one sample sequenced in a study of cytomegalovirus exposure and HLA in healthy donors. Measured with immunoSEQ multiplex PCR; TCRdb has only the in-frame clones, and not every one. The repertoire holds around 170,000 clones, more than 75% seen once, with 2.5% to 3% in the top ten. Sequenced: PBMCs. These receptors were obtained from a man between 18 and 29 years old in good health and CMV-seronegative.

The V and J genes are TRBV6-5 and TRBJ2-1; perhaps TRBD2 as D (5 bases). The CDR3 is 14 residues long. V was shortened by 4 bases and J by 7 bases, with 14 bases between the two germline ends. CDR1 MNHEY and CDR2 SVGAGI come from the germline V gene. CDR3 residues: CASSLEVSHNEQFF. CDR3 nucleotide sequence: TGTGCCAGCAGTTTGGAGGTATCCCATAATGAGCAGTTCTTC.

The rearrangement joins TRBV6-1 to TRBJ1-5; D possibly corresponds to TRBD1 (5 bases). This CDR3 is 15 amino acids long. The germline gives CDR1 MNHNS, CDR2 SASEGT. Trimming stripped 0 bases from V and 9 bases from J, with 15 bases between. In DNA, the CDR3 is TGTGCCAGCAGTGAAGCGTCCACAGGCTCTTGGCCCCAGCATTTT. Translation: CASSEASTGSWPQHF.

The rearrangement uses TRBV7-8 and TRBJ2-7; TRBD1 matches 8 bases. Losses at the gene ends were 5 bases for V and 3 bases for J; bases not matched to a gene: 6. This CDR3 is 14 amino acids long. CDR1 and CDR2 (germline): SGHVS, FQNEAQ. CDR3 protein: CASSPLGTGYEQYF. The CDR3 nucleotides read TGTGCCAGCAGCCCGCTGGGGACAGGCTACGAGCAGTACTTC. The variable domain in full, completed from reference TRBV7-8 and TRBJ2-7, reads GAGVSQSPRYKVAKRGQDVALRCDPISGHVSLFWYQQALGQGPEFLTYFQNEAQLDKSGLPSDRFFAERPEGSVSTLKIQRTQQEDSAVYLCASSPLGTGYEQYFGPGTRLTVT.

Written as DNA, the CDR3 is TGTGCCAGCAGTTTTCTACAGGGGCATAATGAAAAACTGTTTTTT. Translating it yields CASSFLQGHNEKLFF. The J gene is TRBJ1-4, the V gene TRBV27; the match to TRBD1 covers 7 bases. Looked up from germline, CDR1 is MNHEY and CDR2 is SMNVEV (reference sequence). The V gene end was trimmed by 3 bases and the J gene end by 4 bases; junction bases not matched to a gene: 5. CDR3 size: 15 residues.

This sequence joins TRBV29-1 and TRBJ1-2; TRBD1 is a possible D gene (6 bases). This CDR3 comprises 13 residues. Germline V gives CDR1 SQVTM, CDR2 ANQGSEA. V lost 4 bases, J lost 4 bases, and 13 bases lay in between. CDR3 in amino acids: CSVVGAGVYGYTF. As DNA, the CDR3 is TGCAGCGTTGTGGGGGCGGGGGTCTATGGCTACACCTTC.